This paragraph reports one TCR beta chain. The data stem from a study of blood T cell repertoires in COVID-19. Per the authors' pipeline: Amplification from reference gene primers served as the basis for estimated nucleated cell counts. The data were produced by immunoSEQ multiplex PCR, yet TCRdb's version contains in-frame clones alone and is incomplete. The D gene and trimming were derived from the DNA, and the V and J assignments and clone size from that table. The sample has some 120,000 clones; around 80% are singletons. This CDR3 comprises 15 residues. V lost 7 bases to trimming and J lost 2 bases; unmatched junction nucleotides: 7. Germline lookup yields CDR1 MNHEY and CDR2 SMNVEV (reference sequence).

The sequence was obtained from an older woman with acute or convalescent COVID-19. The sequenced sample was peripheral blood. The chain has TRBV27 and TRBJ1-2; 10 bases fit TRBD1. The CDR3 DNA follows: TGTGCCAGCAAGTTTAGGGGACAGGGGAACTATGGCTACACCTTC. Translating gives CASKFRGQGNYGYTF.